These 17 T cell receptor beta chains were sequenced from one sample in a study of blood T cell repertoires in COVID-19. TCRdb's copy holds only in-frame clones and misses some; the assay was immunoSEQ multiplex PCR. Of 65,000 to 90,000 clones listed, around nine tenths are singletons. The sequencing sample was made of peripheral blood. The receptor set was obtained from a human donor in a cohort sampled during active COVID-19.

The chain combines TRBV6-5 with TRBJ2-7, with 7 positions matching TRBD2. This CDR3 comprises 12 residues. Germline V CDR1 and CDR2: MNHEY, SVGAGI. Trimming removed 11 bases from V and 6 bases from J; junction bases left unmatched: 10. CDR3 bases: TGTGCCGCGGGGAGGGATATAGGCGAGCAGTACTTC. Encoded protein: CAAGRDIGEQYF.

CDR3 protein: CASSIFAGDGYTF. The CDR3, as DNA: TGTGCCAGTAGTATCTTTGCAGGGGATGGCTACACCTTC. This chain connects TRBV19 to TRBJ1-2, with a weak D call TRBD1 (6 bases). The germline V gene encodes CDR1 LNHDA and CDR2 SQIVND (reference sequence). The CDR3 consists of 13 residues. V was cut by 3 bases and J by 6 bases, with 11 bases left in between.

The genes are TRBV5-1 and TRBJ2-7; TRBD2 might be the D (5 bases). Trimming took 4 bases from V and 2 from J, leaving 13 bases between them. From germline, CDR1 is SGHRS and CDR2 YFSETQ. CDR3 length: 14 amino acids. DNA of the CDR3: TGCGCCAGCAGCCACGACCGGGGAACCTACGAGCAGTACTTC. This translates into CASSHDRGTYEQYF. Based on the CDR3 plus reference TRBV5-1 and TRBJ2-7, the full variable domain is KAGVTQTPRYLIKTRGQQVTLSCSPISGHRSVSWYQQTPGQGLQFLFEYFSETQRNKGNFPGRFSGRQFSNSRSEMNVSTLELGDSALYLCASSHDRGTYEQYFGPGTRLTVT.

CDR3 residues: CASSNRDRNRRAEAFF. CDR3 coding DNA: TGTGCCAGCAGCAACCGGGACAGAAACCGAAGGGCTGAAGCTTTCTTT. The V gene is TRBV2, the J gene TRBJ1-1, with 7 nucleotides matching TRBD1. From germline, CDR1 is SNHLY and CDR2 FYNNEI. This CDR3 comprises 16 residues. With 6 bases clipped from V and 6 bases from J, the junction kept 16 bases outside the gene matches.

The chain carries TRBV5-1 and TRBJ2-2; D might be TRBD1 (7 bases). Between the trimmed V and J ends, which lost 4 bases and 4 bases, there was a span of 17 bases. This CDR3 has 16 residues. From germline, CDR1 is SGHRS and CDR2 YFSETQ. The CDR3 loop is CASSGGSGGFTGELFF. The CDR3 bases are TGCGCCAGCAGCGGAGGATCAGGGGGGTTCACCGGGGAGCTGTTTTTT.

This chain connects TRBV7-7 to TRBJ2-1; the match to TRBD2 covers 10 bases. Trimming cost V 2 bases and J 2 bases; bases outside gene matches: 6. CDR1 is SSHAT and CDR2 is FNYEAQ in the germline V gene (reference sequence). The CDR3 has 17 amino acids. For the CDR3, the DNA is TGTGCCAGCAGCTTAAGCGCTAGCGGGGGCCCCTACAATGAGCAGTTCTTC. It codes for CASSLSASGGPYNEQFF.

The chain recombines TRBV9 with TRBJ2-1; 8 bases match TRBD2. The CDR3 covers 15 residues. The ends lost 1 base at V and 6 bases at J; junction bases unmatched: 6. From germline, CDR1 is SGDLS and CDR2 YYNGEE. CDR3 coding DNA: TGTGCCAGCAGCGTATACCGCGGGGGGAGCAATGAGCAGTTCTTC. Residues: CASSVYRGGSNEQFF.

The CDR3 is CASSWRLTEAFF. The CDR3 coding sequence is TGTGCCAGCAGTTGGAGGTTGACTGAAGCTTTCTTT. The chain joins TRBV6-2 or TRBV6-3 to TRBJ1-1; no clear D gene. V was shortened by 4 bases and J by 5 bases, with 8 bases between the two germline ends. The CDR3 spans 12 residues. Germline V gene sequence: CDR1 MNHEY, CDR2 SVGEGT.

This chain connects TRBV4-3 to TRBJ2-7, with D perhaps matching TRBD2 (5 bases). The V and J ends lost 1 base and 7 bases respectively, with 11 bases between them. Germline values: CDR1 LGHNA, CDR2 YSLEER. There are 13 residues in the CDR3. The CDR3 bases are TGCGCCAGCAGCCAAGCTCTAAGGAGGGAGCAGTACTTC. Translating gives CASSQALRREQYF.

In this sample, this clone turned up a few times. The CDR3 sequence is CASSLSSYNEQFF. In nucleotides, the CDR3 is TGTGCCAGCAGCCTAAGCTCCTACAATGAGCAGTTCTTC. J is TRBJ2-1 and V is TRBV5-8, with no clear D. Trimming pared 4 bases from V and 0 bases from J, leaving 5 bases between. CDR3 size: 13 residues. Germline V gives CDR1 SGHTS, CDR2 YDEGEE.

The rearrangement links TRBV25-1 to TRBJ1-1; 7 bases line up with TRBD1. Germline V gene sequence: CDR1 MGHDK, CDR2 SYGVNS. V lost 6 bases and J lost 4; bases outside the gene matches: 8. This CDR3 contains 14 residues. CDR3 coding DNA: TGTGCCAGCAGGGAGACAGGGTTCAGCACTGAAGCTTTCTTT. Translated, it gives CASRETGFSTEAFF. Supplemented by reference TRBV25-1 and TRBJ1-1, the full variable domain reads EADIYQTPRYLVIGTGKKITLECSQTMGHDKMYWYQQDPGMELHLIHYSYGVNSTEKGDLSSESTVSRIRTEHFPLTLESARPSHTSQYLCASRETGFSTEAFFGQGTRLTVV.

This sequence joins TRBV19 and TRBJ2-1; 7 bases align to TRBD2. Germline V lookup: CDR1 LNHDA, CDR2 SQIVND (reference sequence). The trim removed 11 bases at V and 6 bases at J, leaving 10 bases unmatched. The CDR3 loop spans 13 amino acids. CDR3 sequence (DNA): TGTGCCGTCGGGACTACCGATCCCAATGAGCAGTTCTTC. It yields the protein CAVGTTDPNEQFF.

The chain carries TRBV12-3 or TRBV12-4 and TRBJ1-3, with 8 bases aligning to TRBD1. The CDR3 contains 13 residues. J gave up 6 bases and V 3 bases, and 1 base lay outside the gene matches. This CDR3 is CASSFQGANTIYF. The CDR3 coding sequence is TGTGCCAGCAGTTTCCAGGGGGCAAACACCATATATTTT.

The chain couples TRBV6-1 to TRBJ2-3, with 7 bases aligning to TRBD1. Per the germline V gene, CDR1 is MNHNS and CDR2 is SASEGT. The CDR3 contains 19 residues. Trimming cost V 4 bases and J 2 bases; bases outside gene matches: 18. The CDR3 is CASSVRRVRGQGYTDTQYF. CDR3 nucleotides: TGTGCCAGCAGTGTCCGTAGGGTAAGGGGGCAGGGGTACACAGATACGCAGTATTTT.

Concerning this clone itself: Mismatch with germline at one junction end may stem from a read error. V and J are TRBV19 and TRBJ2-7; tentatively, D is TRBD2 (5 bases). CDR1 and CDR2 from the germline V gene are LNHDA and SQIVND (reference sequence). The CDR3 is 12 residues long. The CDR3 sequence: CASSMPGSRVIF. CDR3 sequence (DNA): TGTGCCAGTAGTATGCCGGGATCACGAGTAATCTTC.

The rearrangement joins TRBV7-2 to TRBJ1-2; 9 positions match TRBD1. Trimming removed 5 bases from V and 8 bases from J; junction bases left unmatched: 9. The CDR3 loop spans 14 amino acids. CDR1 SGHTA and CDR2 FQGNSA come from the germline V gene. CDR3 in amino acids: CASSTGQGVAGYTF. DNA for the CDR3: TGTGCCAGCAGCACGGGACAGGGAGTGGCGGGCTACACCTTC.

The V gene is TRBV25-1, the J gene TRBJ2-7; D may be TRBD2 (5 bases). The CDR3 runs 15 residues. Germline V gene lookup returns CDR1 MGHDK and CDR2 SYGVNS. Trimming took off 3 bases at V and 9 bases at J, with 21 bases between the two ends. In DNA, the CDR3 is TGTGCCAGCAGTGATCAAGCGGCACCCTACGAGGGGCAGTACTTC. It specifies CASSDQAAPYEGQYF.